This is a list of T cell receptor beta chains from one sample in a study of cytomegalovirus exposure and HLA in healthy donors. Generated by immunoSEQ multiplex PCR, the TCRdb table keeps only in-frame clones and is missing some. The table has 150,000 or so clones, around 83% seen once. The sequencing sample was made of PBMCs. These receptor sequences come from a man in his fifties or sixties in good health and CMV-seropositive. The conserved cysteine and the conserved F or W are not part of the CDR3 here. D genes are given only for firm matches. Size is omitted from some rows. Given values are once, few, many or a class for expanded clones.

abundance: .
v_gene: TRBV5-1
d_gene: TRBD2
CDR3aa: ASSLVGRWADTQY

abundance: .
v_gene: TRBV19
d_gene: .
CDR3aa: ASRTMGSNYGYT

abundance: few
v_gene: TRBV7-8
d_gene: TRBD2
CDR3aa: ASSPTGLAGNYEQY

abundance: .
v_gene: TRBV11-2
d_gene: .
CDR3aa: ASTRLVGEQY

abundance: .
v_gene: TRBV9
d_gene: .
CDR3aa: ASSVAGYNEQF

abundance: .
v_gene: TRBV5-1
d_gene: TRBD2
CDR3aa: ASSWAPSGISYEQY

abundance: .
v_gene: TRBV15
d_gene: .
CDR3aa: ATSRDFSGGRTGELF

abundance: .
v_gene: TRBV18
d_gene: TRBD1
CDR3aa: ASSGQGKGNQPQH

abundance: .
v_gene: TRBV19
d_gene: .
CDR3aa: ASSRSLVEAGELF

abundance: once
v_gene: TRBV10-2
d_gene: TRBD1
CDR3aa: ASTRDRDNQPQH

abundance: .
v_gene: TRBV19
d_gene: .
CDR3aa: ASRGRANTGELF

abundance: .
v_gene: TRBV6-1
d_gene: TRBD2
CDR3aa: ASSPLAGGADTQY

abundance: .
v_gene: TRBV9
d_gene: TRBD2
CDR3aa: ASSGSGGDNTGELF

abundance: once
v_gene: TRBV19
d_gene: TRBD2
CDR3aa: ASSMGLAGATDTQY

abundance: .
v_gene: TRBV27
d_gene: .
CDR3aa: ASSLRRPGHTEAF

abundance: .
v_gene: TRBV7-8
d_gene: TRBD2
CDR3aa: ASSPRTSGGSGANVLT

abundance: few
v_gene: TRBV6-1
d_gene: .
CDR3aa: ASAGGRASPLH

abundance: .
v_gene: TRBV7-2
d_gene: .
CDR3aa: ASSPSGGEFPLH

abundance: .
v_gene: TRBV7-9
d_gene: TRBD1
CDR3aa: ASSLRDRGYGYT

abundance: .
v_gene: TRBV30
d_gene: TRBD2
CDR3aa: AWSVGTSGRYEQY

abundance: once
v_gene: TRBV28
d_gene: TRBD1
CDR3aa: ASRPGQGLNQPQH

abundance: .
v_gene: TRBV9
d_gene: TRBD1
CDR3aa: ASSPRTGTVSPLH

abundance: once
v_gene: TRBV27
d_gene: .
CDR3aa: ASISAAGELF

abundance: few
v_gene: TRBV23-1
d_gene: TRBD1
CDR3aa: AGHRGRSGELF

abundance: .
v_gene: TRBV7-2
d_gene: .
CDR3aa: ASSFLPTLETQY

abundance: .
v_gene: TRBV7-2
d_gene: .
CDR3aa: ASSSLRPTDTQY

abundance: .
v_gene: TRBV6-5
d_gene: .
CDR3aa: ASSYSKMAGQETQY

abundance: .
v_gene: TRBV28
d_gene: .
CDR3aa: ASNPNPRLYYEQY

abundance: .
v_gene: TRBV6-6
d_gene: .
CDR3aa: ASTSQLIYGYT

abundance: few
v_gene: TRBV19
d_gene: TRBD2
CDR3aa: ASSPGLVYEQY

abundance: .
v_gene: TRBV7-2
d_gene: .
CDR3aa: ASSRLAMHTGELF

abundance: once
v_gene: TRBV28
d_gene: TRBD1
CDR3aa: ASSLGQVEKLF

abundance: .
v_gene: TRBV30
d_gene: .
CDR3aa: AWSGSATPETQY

abundance: .
v_gene: TRBV5-1
d_gene: TRBD1
CDR3aa: ASSLTGGASIPEAF

abundance: .
v_gene: TRBV30
d_gene: TRBD1
CDR3aa: AWSLTGAANQPQH

abundance: .
v_gene: TRBV2
d_gene: TRBD1
CDR3aa: ASSPGQGGGSPLH

abundance: .
v_gene: TRBV7-9
d_gene: .
CDR3aa: ASRGFSTDTQY

abundance: .
v_gene: TRBV6-5
d_gene: TRBD2
CDR3aa: ASSSQTGTSVEQY

abundance: .
v_gene: TRBV7-2
d_gene: TRBD1
CDR3aa: ASSLGTGGYYEQY

abundance: .
v_gene: TRBV11-2
d_gene: TRBD2
CDR3aa: ASSWTGTSVYNEQF

abundance: .
v_gene: TRBV5-1
d_gene: TRBD1
CDR3aa: ASSLSGTGGRDTQY

abundance: .
v_gene: TRBV9
d_gene: .
CDR3aa: ASSVYSTSTDTQY

abundance: .
v_gene: TRBV5-1
d_gene: .
CDR3aa: ASSLTGNQPQH

abundance: .
v_gene: TRBV11-2
d_gene: .
CDR3aa: ASSLGAGFLYEQY

abundance: few
v_gene: TRBV7-8
d_gene: .
CDR3aa: ASSLGNRNLKETQY

abundance: .
v_gene: TRBV19
d_gene: TRBD1
CDR3aa: ASRTGNAGRETQY

abundance: .
v_gene: TRBV30
d_gene: .
CDR3aa: AWSVGNTYEQY

abundance: .
v_gene: TRBV5-1
d_gene: TRBD1
CDR3aa: ASSLTGDIYGYT

abundance: .
v_gene: TRBV30
d_gene: .
CDR3aa: AWSVGTAAEAF

abundance: .
v_gene: TRBV28
d_gene: .
CDR3aa: ASSRGPRH

abundance: .
v_gene: TRBV9
d_gene: .
CDR3aa: ASSVDMDGEAGEGTEAF

abundance: .
v_gene: TRBV6-5
d_gene: .
CDR3aa: ATRGDISTYEQY

abundance: .
v_gene: TRBV19
d_gene: .
CDR3aa: ASSILGEGNYGYT